This T cell receptor beta chain was captured in a study of sequential checkpoint blockade in melanoma. Study-level background: First-line arms were nivolumab then ipilimumab, or the reverse, randomized 1:1. Both treatment sequences were followed by maintenance nivolumab.

CDR1 MNHEY and CDR2 SVGAGI come from the germline V gene. The CDR3 loop spans 13 amino acids. Trimming pared 8 bases from V and 0 bases from J, leaving 8 bases between. Treatment indicated: randomized to nivolumab then ipilimumab (arm A) or the reverse (arm B). Live CD3+CD8+ CD19− CD56− cells were sorted from PBMCs. The repertoire was sequenced with immunoSEQ multiplex PCR; TCRdb's copy has only in-frame clones and lacks some. The repertoire has 9,000 to 15,000 clones, roughly 80% of them found once; the top ten carry 50% to 65%. The source was CD8+ T cells sorted from blood (inferred from file names), collected from a patient given nivolumab and ipilimumab in sequence. The TCR originated in a human donor with melanoma. V usage is TRBV6-5 and J usage is TRBJ2-4; D is undetermined. In nucleotides, the CDR3 is TGTGCCAGCTCAACTGTAGCCAAAAACATTCAGTACTTC. As protein: CASSTVAKNIQYF.